This T cell receptor beta chain was recorded in a study of T cells in Graves' hyperthyroidism and ophthalmopathy (dated by TCRdb to between 2018 and 2020). Notes on the research overall: Peripheral blood samples were taken at the time of initial diagnosis, prior to any treatment. TCR V-J signatures able to tell the groups apart were searched for in a discovery cohort of 90 to 100 patients, of whom 43 had Graves' ophthalmopathy and around 58 had stable Graves' hyperthyroidism. Prospective prediction of ophthalmopathy was tested in an independent validation cohort consisting of 18 to 20 hyperthyroidism patients and approximately 16 patients who later progressed to ophthalmopathy. The approximately 100 discovery patients were divided at random into training and test sets in a 7:3 ratio. In several Graves' hyperthyroidism patients, the study also compared T-cell repertoires from thyroid tissue with T-cell repertoires from blood. After sampling, hyperthyroidism patients received methimazole starting at 30 mg daily, and ophthalmopathy patients received high-dose intravenous methylprednisolone. According to the paper, TCR Vbeta CDR3 sequencing was carried out on 135 peripheral blood samples, which came from 40 to 45 ophthalmopathy, 80 or so hyperthyroidism and around 17 progressor patients.

With regard to this clonotype: Its antigen is currently not known. The input lacks base qualities; no much larger clone sits a single base away.

Moderately to severely active disease, a Clinical Activity Score of at least 3, a NOSPECS grade of at least 4, and a duration under 3 months were present in ophthalmopathy patients. Any patient with an uncontrolled infection, another autoimmune disease, pregnancy or lactation was excluded. Diagnoses relied on clinical symptoms, serum thyroxine and TRAb, thyroid ultrasound and orbital computed tomography. PBMCs were separated from roughly 10 ml of fresh peripheral blood using Ficoll-Paque density gradient centrifugation. Total RNA was extracted with Trizol reagent, and quality was checked on an Agilent 2100 Bioanalyzer. Results the study describes overall, beyond this receptor: Ophthalmopathy was separated from stable hyperthyroidism by a 13 V-J signature model, with approximately 86% sensitivity and approximately 81% specificity obtained in cross-validation and 80%/75% obtained in testing. In validation, the model predicted progression to ophthalmopathy a median of roughly 6.1 months before onset, with approximately 70% sensitivity and about 75% specificity. Sample size was not statistically predetermined, and blinding of investigators to group allocation was not performed. Most expanded thyroid clonotypes (frequency above 0.001) were also detected in blood, a finding suggesting that blood repertoires may reflect thyroid immune responses.

The TCR beta CDR3 regions were amplified from RNA transcripts. For the first round of RT-PCR on the TCR CDR3, the HTBI primer set was used together with the Qiagen OneStep RT-PCR kit. The libraries were constructed in a second round of multiplex PCR and then size-selected and purified. Sequencing of the libraries was done on an Illumina HiSeq2000 using paired-end 100 bp reads. Processing in the source paper ran as follows. SOAPnuke was used to process the raw data, with reads discarded if the reads contained adapters or uncalled bases, had a mean Phred below 15, or lacked an exact constant-primer or identifier match. High-quality paired reads were merged using COPE v1.2.5, and each unique nucleotide sequence was defined as a clonotype. MiTCR v1.1 was used to align clonotypes to the IMGT TRBV, TRBD and TRBJ reference segments. The analysis was restricted to V-J combinations with a frequency above 0.0001, which together covered about 99% of the repertoires. A TCS score was defined as the ratio of F50 (clonal expansion) to E x V (chaos), with BLOSUM62-based TCRdist applied between CDR3 peptides within each V-J. Welch's t-statistics and random forest reduced 450 to 600 V-J features to around 14, which were used in a naive Bayes classifier (R e1071). TCRdb reprocessing: public reads trimmed at Q25 with fastp, clones called with MiXCR, in-frame beta chains kept. Here each entry gathers all rows of one CDR3 protein and keeps the most common genes and DNA. None of the V and J calls come from the authors' own analysis; TCRdb made them. The sample data list 490,000 or so distinct CDR3 sequences, and just under 20% of these were observed just once. Less than 55% of the sample comes from the top ten.

The germline V gene (reference sequence) yields MNHEY for CDR1 and SMNVEV for CDR2. V is reduced by 5 bases and J by 4 bases, leaving a spacing of 12 bases between them. The CDR3 covers 14 residues, taking in both the cysteine and the phenylalanine. Left in the record is the CDR3 DNA by itself, 42 bases read in frame from the first base. The source is a man aged 40-55 years with Graves' ophthalmopathy. Specimen: blood. This sequence uses TRBV27 and TRBJ2-1; the D gene is possibly TRBD2, with 5 bases matching. The CDR3 region: CASSMRAEYNEQFF. The DNA reads as follows: TGTGCCAGCAGTATGAGGGCAGAATACAATGAGCAGTTCTTC.